This passage covers 21 T cell receptor beta chains from one sample sequenced in a study of blood T cell repertoires in COVID-19. The method was immunoSEQ multiplex PCR; TCRdb's version includes in-frame clones alone and lacks a portion of them. The sample contains 38,000 or so clones, roughly 77% of which appear only once. Sequencing input: peripheral blood. The source is a human donor in a cohort sampled during active or convalescent COVID-19. The donor label of this sample is uncertain.

The V call is TRBV4-2, the J call TRBJ2-3; 7 nucleotides line up with TRBD2. The CDR3 extends over 17 amino acids. The germline gives CDR1 LGHNA, CDR2 YNFKEQ. With 1 base clipped from V and 2 bases from J, the junction kept 9 bases outside the gene matches. The CDR3 loop is CASSQVTASGTTDTQYF. In DNA form, the CDR3 reads TGTGCCAGCAGCCAAGTCACCGCTAGCGGAACCACAGATACGCAGTATTTT.

The sample holds a few counts of this clone. V is TRBV27 and J is TRBJ2-1; 7 positions match TRBD2. With 5 bases clipped from V and 1 base from J, the junction kept 8 bases outside the gene matches. Germline V CDR1 and CDR2: MNHEY, SMNVEV (reference sequence). CDR3 length: 16 amino acids. The CDR3 DNA reads TGTGCCAGCAGTCTGGGGGGGGATCCTTCCTACAATGAGCAGTTCTTC. Translating gives CASSLGGDPSYNEQFF.

The chain is built from TRBV13 and TRBJ1-4, with D perhaps matching TRBD1 (5 bases). Germline-derived CDR1 and CDR2 are PRHDT and FYEKMQ (reference sequence). This CDR3 region has 15 residues. The V and J ends lost 4 bases and 7 bases respectively, with 16 bases between them. The CDR3 here is CASSSNLGVGEKLFF. In DNA, the CDR3 is TGTGCCAGCAGCTCGAACCTAGGGGTGGGTGAAAAACTGTTTTTT.

This chain uses TRBV7-6 with TRBJ1-2, with D perhaps TRBD1 (6 bases). This CDR3 region has 13 residues. Trimming left V 5 bases short and J 4 bases short, with 11 bases between. Germline assignment: CDR1 SGHVS and CDR2 FNYEAQ. CDR3 nucleotides: TGTGCCAGCAGCCGTCGGACAGCCTATGGCTACACCTTC. Protein: CASSRRTAYGYTF.

This chain connects TRBV3-1 (or the pseudogene TRBV3-2) to TRBJ1-6; the D is unclear. This CDR3 contains 13 residues. The germline V and J ends were trimmed by 4 bases and 10 bases, with 11 bases remaining between them. Germline V gene sequence: CDR1 LGHDT, CDR2 YNNKEL (reference sequence). This CDR3 is CASSRPLPSPLHF. For the CDR3, the DNA is TGTGCCAGCAGCCGCCCCCTACCGTCACCCCTCCACTTT.

There are a few counts of this clone. The chain is built from TRBV19 and TRBJ2-2; 7 positions agree with TRBD2. V trimming: 5 bases; J trimming: 0 bases; junction bases outside the gene matches: 3. This CDR3 has 15 residues. Germline CDR1 and CDR2: LNHDA and SQIVND (reference sequence). DNA for the CDR3: TGTGCCAGTAGTCTGGGACTACCGAACACCGGGGAGCTGTTTTTT. Amino acid sequence: CASSLGLPNTGELFF.

The V and J genes are TRBV4-1 and TRBJ2-3; 9 bases fit TRBD2. This CDR3 has 18 residues. The J segment lost 4 bases and the V segment lost 0 bases, leaving 11 bases of the junction unmatched. CDR1 is MGHRA, CDR2 YSYEKL, per germline. CDR3 nucleotide sequence: TGCGCCAGCAGCCAAGATCGTCAGCGGGGGGACCTGTCAGATACGCAGTATTTT. Translating gives CASSQDRQRGDLSDTQYF.

Comment on this clone: The sample holds other DNA sequences that translate to the same CDR3. The chain couples TRBV30 to TRBJ2-7; 9 bases align to TRBD1. The CDR3 runs to 12 residues. Germline-derived CDR1 and CDR2 are GTSNPN and SVGIG (reference sequence). The J segment lost 1 base and the V segment lost 5 bases, leaving 0 bases of the junction unmatched. CDR3 in DNA: TGTGCCTGGGACAGGGGGTCCTACGAGCAGTACTTC. Amino acid sequence: CAWDRGSYEQYF.

This chain links TRBV18 with TRBJ2-3; 9 bases line up with TRBD2. Germline loops: CDR1 KGHSH, CDR2 LQKENI. V gave up 6 bases and J gave up 2 bases; unmatched junction bases: 6. The CDR3 loop spans 15 amino acids. The chain's CDR3 is CASSREGQDTDTQYF. The CDR3 DNA is TGTGCCAGCTCGCGGGAGGGCCAAGACACAGATACGCAGTATTTT.

This sequence joins TRBV6-6 and TRBJ1-3; possibly TRBD1 for D (6 bases). Between the trimmed V and J ends, which lost 7 bases and 1 base, there was a span of 11 bases. The germline CDR1 and CDR2 sequences are MNHNY and SVGAGI (reference sequence). The CDR3 sequence is 14 residues long. The CDR3 DNA reads as TGTGCCAGCACCAAAGGGGGATCTGGAAACACCATATATTTT. The encoded protein is CASTKGGSGNTIYF.

This sequence joins TRBV9 and TRBJ1-1, with 9 bases fitting TRBD1. Trimming at V came to 3 bases and at J to 3 bases, leaving 6 bases not matched to a gene. Looked up from germline, CDR1 is SGDLS and CDR2 is YYNGEE. The CDR3 is 15 amino acids. In DNA, the CDR3 is TGTGCCAGCAGCGGACCGACAGGGGGATACACTGAAGCTTTCTTT. Translation: CASSGPTGGYTEAFF.

The V and J genes are TRBV10-1 and TRBJ2-7; the D is unclear. The V and J ends lost 3 bases and 3 bases respectively, with 6 bases between them. Germline lookup yields CDR1 WNHNN and CDR2 SYGVQD (reference sequence). The CDR3 is 12 residues long. CDR3 nucleotides: TGCGCCAGCAGTGATACAGACTACGAGCAGTACTTC. Protein product: CASSDTDYEQYF.

The chain couples TRBV5-1 to TRBJ2-1; tentatively, D is TRBD2 (5 bases). The CDR3 covers 15 residues. V gave up 4 bases and J gave up 7 bases, with 18 bases separating them. Germline lookup yields CDR1 SGHRS and CDR2 YFSETQ. The CDR3 nucleotides read TGCGCCAGCAGCCTCGGGATCAAGCTGGGGAATGAGCAGTTCTTC. This gives the protein CASSLGIKLGNEQFF. The complete variable domain, with remaining parts taken from reference TRBV5-1 and TRBJ2-1, reads KAGVTQTPRYLIKTRGQQVTLSCSPISGHRSVSWYQQTPGQGLQFLFEYFSETQRNKGNFPGRFSGRQFSNSRSEMNVSTLELGDSALYLCASSLGIKLGNEQFFGPGTRLTVL.

The V and J genes are TRBV7-9 and TRBJ2-7; D might be TRBD2 (6 bases). Per the germline V gene, CDR1 is SEHNR and CDR2 is FQNEAQ (reference sequence). The CDR3 runs to 15 residues. V lost 2 bases and J 2 bases, leaving 13 bases between the germline ends. CDR3 sequence reads: CASSLMGGKAYEQYF. CDR3 in DNA: TGTGCCAGCAGCTTAATGGGCGGGAAGGCCTACGAGCAGTACTTC.

For this clone: The conserved phenylalanine or tryptophan normally closing the CDR3 is absent here, so this likely arose from a read error. The DNA is omitted, as the CDR3 cannot be located on it reliably, and the CDR3 follows TCRdb's listing. The chain recombines TRBV3-1 (or the pseudogene TRBV3-2) with TRBJ2-3; the table names TRBD1, a call not compared with the DNA. Germline values: CDR1 LGHDT, CDR2 YNNKEL (reference sequence). Including both end residues, the CDR3 is 8 amino acids long. CDR3 sequence reads: CASSQGQG.

The V call is TRBV2, the J call TRBJ1-6; 11 nucleotides line up with TRBD1. This CDR3 comprises 15 residues. The ends lost 6 bases at V and 14 bases at J; junction bases unmatched: 12. From germline, CDR1 is SNHLY and CDR2 FYNNEI. CDR3 in amino acids: CASRAGTGGDGTLHF. CDR3 in DNA: TGTGCCAGCAGGGCCGGGACAGGGGGGGACGGGACCCTCCACTTT.

The CDR3 reads CASRAGTANYGYTF. As DNA, the CDR3 is TGTGCCAGCAGAGCTGGGACAGCTAACTATGGCTACACCTTC. The chain uses TRBV27 and TRBJ1-2; TRBD1 matches at 7 bases. With V trimmed by 6 bases and J by 0 bases, 4 bases remained unmatched. From germline, CDR1 is MNHEY and CDR2 SMNVEV (reference sequence). The CDR3 is made up of 14 amino acids.

The V gene is TRBV27, the J gene TRBJ2-7; possibly TRBD2 for D (5 bases). The CDR3 is 11 residues long. The ends were cut back, 10 bases at V and 3 bases at J, with 10 bases in the middle. The germline gives CDR1 MNHEY, CDR2 SMNVEV (reference sequence). The CDR3 spells CATPGGYEQYF. The CDR3 bases are TGTGCCACCCCTGGAGGCTACGAGCAGTACTTC.

The chain carries TRBV7-2 and TRBJ1-2, with TRBD1 matching 7 bases. The germline gives CDR1 SGHTA, CDR2 FQGNSA. The CDR3 runs 16 residues. The junction had 8 bases not matched to a gene; V was cut back by 3 bases and J by 1 base. The DNA of the CDR3 is TGTGCCAGCAGCTTTGGAGGGGGCGGGATTAACTATGGCTACACCTTC. This translates into CASSFGGGGINYGYTF.

CDR3 DNA: TGTGCCAGCAGCTCACTGAGGTTCTATGGCTACACCTTC. Translating gives CASSSLRFYGYTF. The chain carries TRBV5-6 and TRBJ1-2; D uncertain. Germline CDR1 is SGHDT and CDR2 is YYEEEE. The CDR3 runs 13 residues. Trimming took 3 bases from V and 4 from J, leaving 10 bases between them.

V usage is TRBV2 and J usage is TRBJ1-1, with D hard to call. The CDR3 contains 12 residues. The V and J ends lost 8 bases and 5 bases respectively, with 12 bases between them. CDR1 SNHLY and CDR2 FYNNEI come from the germline V gene. CDR3 residues: CASGRERTEAFF. The CDR3 region has the DNA TGTGCCAGCGGAAGGGAGAGGACTGAAGCTTTCTTT.